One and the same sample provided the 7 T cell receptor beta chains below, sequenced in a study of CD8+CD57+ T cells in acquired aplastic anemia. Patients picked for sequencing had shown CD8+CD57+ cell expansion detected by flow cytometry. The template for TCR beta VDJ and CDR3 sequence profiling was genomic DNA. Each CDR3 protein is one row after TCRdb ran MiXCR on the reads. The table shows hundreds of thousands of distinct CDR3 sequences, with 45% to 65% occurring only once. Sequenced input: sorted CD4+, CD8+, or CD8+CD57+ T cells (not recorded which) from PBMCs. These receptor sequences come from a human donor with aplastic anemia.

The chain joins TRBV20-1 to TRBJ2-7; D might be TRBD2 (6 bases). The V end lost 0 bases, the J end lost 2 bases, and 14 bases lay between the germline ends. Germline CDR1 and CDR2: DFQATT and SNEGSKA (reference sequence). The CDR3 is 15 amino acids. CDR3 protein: CSARDRGGATYEQYF. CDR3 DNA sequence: TGCAGTGCTAGAGATAGGGGCGGGGCTACCTACGAGCAGTACTTC.

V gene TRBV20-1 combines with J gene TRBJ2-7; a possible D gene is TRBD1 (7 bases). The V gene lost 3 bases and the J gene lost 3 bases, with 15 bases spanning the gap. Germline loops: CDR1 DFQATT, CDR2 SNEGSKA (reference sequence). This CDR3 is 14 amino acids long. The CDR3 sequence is CSARGGQTDYEQYF. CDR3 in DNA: TGCAGTGCTAGGGGGGGACAGACTGACTACGAGCAGTACTTC.

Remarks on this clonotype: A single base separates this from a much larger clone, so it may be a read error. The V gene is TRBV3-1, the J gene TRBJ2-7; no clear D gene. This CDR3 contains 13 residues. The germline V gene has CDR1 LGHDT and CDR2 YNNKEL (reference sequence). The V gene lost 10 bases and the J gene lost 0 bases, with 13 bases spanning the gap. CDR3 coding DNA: TGTGCCACCCACCTCTCTAGCTCCTACGAGCAGTACTTC. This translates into CATHLSSSYEQYF.

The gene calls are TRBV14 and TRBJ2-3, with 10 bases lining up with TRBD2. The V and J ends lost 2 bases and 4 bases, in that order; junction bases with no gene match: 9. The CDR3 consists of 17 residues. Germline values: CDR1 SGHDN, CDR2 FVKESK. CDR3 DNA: TGTGCCAGCAGCCAACGGTTCTCTAGCGGGGGTGCAGATACGCAGTATTTT. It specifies CASSQRFSSGGADTQYF.

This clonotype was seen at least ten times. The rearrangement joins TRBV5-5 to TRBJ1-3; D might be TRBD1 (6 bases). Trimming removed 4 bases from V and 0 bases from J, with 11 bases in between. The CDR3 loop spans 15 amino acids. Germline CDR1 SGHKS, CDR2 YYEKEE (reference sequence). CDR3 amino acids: CASSRTASSGNTIYF. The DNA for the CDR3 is TGTGCCAGCAGCCGGACAGCGAGCTCTGGAAACACCATATATTTT.

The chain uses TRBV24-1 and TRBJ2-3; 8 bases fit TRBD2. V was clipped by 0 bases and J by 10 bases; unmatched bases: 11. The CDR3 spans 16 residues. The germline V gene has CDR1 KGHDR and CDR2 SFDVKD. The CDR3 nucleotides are TGTGCCACCAGTGATTTGCCCGGGAGGGCGTTCGATGCGCAGTATTTT. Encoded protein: CATSDLPGRAFDAQYF.

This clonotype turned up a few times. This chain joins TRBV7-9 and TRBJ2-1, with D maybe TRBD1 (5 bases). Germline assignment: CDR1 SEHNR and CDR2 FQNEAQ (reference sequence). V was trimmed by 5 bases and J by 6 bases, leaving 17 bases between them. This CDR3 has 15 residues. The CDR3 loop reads CASSPPGFFGNEQFF. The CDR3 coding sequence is TGTGCCAGCAGCCCTCCAGGGTTCTTTGGCAATGAGCAGTTCTTC.